A selection of T cell receptor beta chains follows, all from one sample in a study of early T cells in non-severe SARS-CoV-2 infection. Each CDR3 protein gets one entry after TCRdb re-called the 5' RACE reads with MiXCR. The sample holds roughly 99,000 distinct CDR3 sequences, 11% seen once. The material sequenced was whole blood. Receptors originate from an adult who was a healthcare worker with PCR-confirmed SARS-CoV-2 infection or an uninfected control (not recorded which). Each CDR3 is given with its conserved first and last residue. Each record gives: V gene, J gene, D gene, CDR3 protein. A D gene is named only where the DNA matches it firmly.

v_gene: TRBV20-1
j_gene: TRBJ2-2
d_gene: -
CDR3aa: CSAKELSSGNTGELFF

v_gene: TRBV3-1
j_gene: TRBJ1-1
d_gene: -
CDR3aa: CASSPRPWGFSDPEAFF

v_gene: TRBV6-1
j_gene: TRBJ2-4
d_gene: -
CDR3aa: CASSSQLQVAEYF

v_gene: TRBV18
j_gene: TRBJ1-2
d_gene: TRBD1
CDR3aa: CASSRDRVNGYTF

v_gene: TRBV10-3
j_gene: TRBJ2-3
d_gene: TRBD2
CDR3aa: CAIEAGGADTQYF

v_gene: TRBV12-3/TRBV12-4
j_gene: TRBJ1-6
d_gene: -
CDR3aa: CASSFGSDSPLHF

v_gene: TRBV28
j_gene: TRBJ1-1
d_gene: TRBD1
CDR3aa: CASGWGTGGAFF

v_gene: TRBV3-1
j_gene: TRBJ1-1
d_gene: TRBD1
CDR3aa: CASSQEWTGNTEAFF

v_gene: TRBV24-1
j_gene: TRBJ1-5
d_gene: -
CDR3aa: CATNPTEKPINQPQHF

v_gene: TRBV6-5
j_gene: TRBJ2-4
d_gene: TRBD1
CDR3aa: CASSRQGENIQYF

v_gene: TRBV7-2
j_gene: TRBJ1-5
d_gene: -
CDR3aa: CASSFSGGGDQPQHF

v_gene: TRBV5-1
j_gene: TRBJ2-2
d_gene: -
CDR3aa: CASSLPQGNTGELFF

v_gene: TRBV20-1
j_gene: TRBJ2-1
d_gene: TRBD2
CDR3aa: CSARVLTSGLDEQFF

v_gene: TRBV7-8
j_gene: TRBJ2-5
d_gene: -
CDR3aa: CASSLQRAGKPQYF

v_gene: TRBV4-3
j_gene: TRBJ2-7
d_gene: -
CDR3aa: CASSQEIGRILGYYEQYF

v_gene: TRBV11-2
j_gene: TRBJ1-1
d_gene: -
CDR3aa: CASSLGVGATEAFF

v_gene: TRBV29-1
j_gene: TRBJ2-1
d_gene: -
CDR3aa: CSVGTRGDEQFF

v_gene: TRBV12-3/TRBV12-4
j_gene: TRBJ1-1
d_gene: TRBD1
CDR3aa: CASTQRDRATEAFF

v_gene: TRBV7-6
j_gene: TRBJ2-2
d_gene: -
CDR3aa: CASSQPGHRVSNTGELFF

v_gene: TRBV12-3/TRBV12-4
j_gene: TRBJ2-7
d_gene: -
CDR3aa: CASSPRIYEQYF

v_gene: TRBV7-9
j_gene: TRBJ1-1
d_gene: -
CDR3aa: CASTFGGAEAFF

v_gene: TRBV19
j_gene: TRBJ2-1
d_gene: TRBD2
CDR3aa: CASSMTSGRAGTYNEQFF

v_gene: TRBV27
j_gene: TRBJ2-7
d_gene: -
CDR3aa: CASRTGTKIPYEQYF

v_gene: TRBV5-4
j_gene: TRBJ2-1
d_gene: -
CDR3aa: CASSSELSSYNEQFF

v_gene: TRBV27
j_gene: TRBJ2-1
d_gene: TRBD2
CDR3aa: CASSSSGRATPLYNEQFF

v_gene: TRBV11-2
j_gene: TRBJ2-1
d_gene: -
CDR3aa: CASSLTPAVGHEQFF

v_gene: TRBV6-6
j_gene: TRBJ2-7
d_gene: -
CDR3aa: CASSYGRGEWSEQYF

v_gene: TRBV12-3/TRBV12-4
j_gene: TRBJ2-5
d_gene: TRBD2
CDR3aa: CASSHIGGGETQYF

v_gene: TRBV28
j_gene: TRBJ1-2
d_gene: -
CDR3aa: CASGTTGLPGGYTF

v_gene: TRBV20-1
j_gene: TRBJ2-1
d_gene: TRBD2
CDR3aa: CSASDSGTSGSQFF

v_gene: TRBV2
j_gene: TRBJ2-4
d_gene: TRBD1
CDR3aa: CASSGAGGGKNIQYF

v_gene: TRBV12-3/TRBV12-4
j_gene: TRBJ2-1
d_gene: -
CDR3aa: CASGNNEQFF

v_gene: TRBV29-1
j_gene: TRBJ2-6
d_gene: -
CDR3aa: CSVTPTGANVLTF

v_gene: TRBV7-8
j_gene: TRBJ2-1
d_gene: -
CDR3aa: CASSSLWVRGNEQFF

v_gene: TRBV28
j_gene: TRBJ1-6
d_gene: TRBD1
CDR3aa: CASSLRTGGSYNSPLHF

v_gene: TRBV28
j_gene: TRBJ2-7
d_gene: -
CDR3aa: CASRPTGQPYEQYF

v_gene: TRBV9
j_gene: TRBJ2-7
d_gene: TRBD1
CDR3aa: CASSRGQGLEQYF

v_gene: TRBV28
j_gene: TRBJ2-7
d_gene: -
CDR3aa: CASSFSGTSVGEQYF